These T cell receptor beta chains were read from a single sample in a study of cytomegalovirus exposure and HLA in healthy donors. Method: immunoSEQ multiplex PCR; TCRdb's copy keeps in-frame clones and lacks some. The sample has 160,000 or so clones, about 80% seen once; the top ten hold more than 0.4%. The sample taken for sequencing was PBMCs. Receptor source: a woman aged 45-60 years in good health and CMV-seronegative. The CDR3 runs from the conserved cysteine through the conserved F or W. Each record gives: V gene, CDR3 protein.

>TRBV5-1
CASSDGTSSYNEQFF
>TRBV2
CASSERGIYNSPLHF
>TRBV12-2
CASRPSRGGNIQYF
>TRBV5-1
CASRATLAGLELFF
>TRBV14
CASSQTALNTEAFF
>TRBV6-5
CASSYIGTSGYNEQFF
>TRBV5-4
CASSLKNSGRALEQYF
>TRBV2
CASSEGAGFNEKLFF
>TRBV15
CATSSPGLAGAGELFF
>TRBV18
CASSPSGTTNYGYTF
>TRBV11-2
CASSLGRSGGTYGYTF
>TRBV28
CASTVPGREKLFF
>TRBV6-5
CASSSGALNSYEQYF